One sample yielded the 21 T cell receptor beta chains listed below, sequenced in a study of blood T cells in healthy people across ages. A sample-barcoded 5' primer and a J-beta primer mix were used in a second PCR of roughly 7 to 12 cycles. TCRdb itself ran the 5' RACE reads through MiXCR, one entry per CDR3 protein. The sample records about 1.6 million distinct CDR3 sequences, roughly 32% being singletons. The sample was blood. The receptors shown here come from a woman in her twenties or thirties in good health.

This clonotype was counted a few times. V gene TRBV3-1 combines with J gene TRBJ2-6; the match to TRBD2 covers 10 bases. CDR1 LGHDT and CDR2 YNNKEL come from the germline V gene (reference sequence). The CDR3 contains 18 residues. The J segment lost 0 bases and the V segment lost 4 bases, leaving 6 bases of the junction unmatched. The CDR3 DNA follows: TGTGCCAGCAGCCCCATAGCGGGGGGCATCTCTGGGGCCAACGTCCTGACTTTC. Residues: CASSPIAGGISGANVLTF.

This clonotype has just a few counts. The chain uses TRBV27 and TRBJ1-5; 8 bases agree with TRBD1. The V gene end was trimmed by 6 bases and the J gene end by 7 bases; junction bases not matched to a gene: 11. CDR1 and CDR2 (germline): MNHEY, SMNVEV (reference sequence). CDR3 size: 15 residues. CDR3 bases: TGTGCCAGCAGGACAGTACAGGGGGTAGGACAGCCCCAGCATTTT. Protein product: CASRTVQGVGQPQHF.

This clonotype has a count of ten or more. The rearrangement joins TRBV20-1 to TRBJ2-5, with 7 bases matching TRBD1. Unmatched junction bases numbered 9, after V lost 3 bases and J lost 5 bases. CDR3 length: 14 residues. CDR1 DFQATT and CDR2 SNEGSKA come from the germline V gene (reference sequence). The CDR3 here is CSASRRQGAETQYF. For the CDR3, the DNA is TGCAGTGCTAGCCGAAGACAGGGTGCGGAGACCCAGTACTTC.

The V gene is TRBV24-1, the J gene TRBJ2-5; the D gene is possibly TRBD1 (7 bases). Trimming shortened V by 4 bases and J by 4 bases, and 18 bases separated the two germline ends. There are 16 residues in the CDR3. From germline, CDR1 is KGHDR and CDR2 SFDVKD. CDR3 DNA: TGTGCCACCAGTGACTCAGGGAGGACAGGTCGAGAGACCCAGTACTTC. It yields the protein CATSDSGRTGRETQYF.

This clonotype came up many times. This sequence joins TRBV12-3 or TRBV12-4 and TRBJ2-1; 10 nucleotides agree with TRBD1. After removal of 6 bases from V and 7 bases from J, the junction contained 3 bases not matched to a gene. The CDR3 has 13 amino acids. CDR3 coding DNA: TGTGCCAGCAGCCGGACAGGGGGGAATGAGCAGTTCTTC. Translated: CASSRTGGNEQFF.

The chain has TRBV9 and TRBJ2-5; D may correspond to TRBD1 or TRBD2 (5 bases each). CDR1 SGDLS and CDR2 YYNGEE come from the germline V gene. The CDR3 runs to 16 residues. Trimming removed 6 bases from V and 0 bases from J, with 18 bases in between. CDR3 loop: CASTDNPRDHQETQYF. Here the CDR3 DNA reads TGTGCCAGCACCGATAACCCCCGGGACCACCAAGAGACCCAGTACTTC.

The chain combines TRBV7-7 with TRBJ2-5, with TRBD1 matching over 9 bases. V gave up 5 bases and J gave up 4 bases; unmatched junction bases: 8. The CDR3 spans 15 residues. Per the germline V gene, CDR1 is SSHAT and CDR2 is FNYEAQ (reference sequence). The DNA of the CDR3 is TGTGCCAGCAGCCCCGGGACAGGGTGGGGAGAGACCCAGTACTTC. It encodes CASSPGTGWGETQYF.

Concerning this clonotype itself: The final CDR3 position lacks the conserved phenylalanine or tryptophan, pointing to a likely read error. The rearrangement joins TRBV5-1 to TRBJ2-3; D tentatively fits TRBD1 or TRBD2 (5 bases each). The CDR3 is 15 residues long. Per the germline V gene, CDR1 is SGHRS and CDR2 is YFSETQ. The V end was cut by 4 bases, the J end by 2 bases, with 14 bases between. CDR3 sequence reads: CASSLQGPHTDTQYS. CDR3 DNA sequence: TGCGCCAGCAGCCTTCAGGGACCCCACACAGATACGCAGTATTCT.

The V and J genes are TRBV28 and TRBJ1-2, with 7 bases identical to TRBD1. Germline CDR1 and CDR2: MDHEN and SYDVKM. The ends lost 3 bases at V and 4 bases at J; junction bases unmatched: 8. This CDR3 comprises 15 residues. CDR3 amino acids: CASSLSGTESYGYTF. The CDR3 DNA is TGTGCCAGCAGTTTGTCAGGGACAGAGAGCTATGGCTACACCTTC.

As to this clonotype: One end of the junction varies from germline; a read error may be responsible. This sequence joins TRBV7-9 and TRBJ2-1, with TRBD1 matching 8 bases. Germline V gene lookup returns CDR1 SEHNR and CDR2 FQNEAQ (reference sequence). The CDR3 consists of 14 residues. CDR3 sequence reads: CANSSQGASNEQFF. As DNA, the CDR3 is TGTGCCAACAGCTCCCAGGGGGCGTCGAATGAGCAGTTCTTC.

This clonotype was seen only a few times. The V and J genes are TRBV3-1 and TRBJ2-5; perhaps TRBD2 as D (5 bases). Trimming left V 3 bases short and J 4 bases short, with 15 bases between. This CDR3 is 15 amino acids long. Germline loops: CDR1 LGHDT, CDR2 YNNKEL (reference sequence). CDR3 nucleotides: TGTGCCAGCAGCCAGATTCTCGGGAAGGGAGAGACCCAGTACTTC. This encodes CASSQILGKGETQYF.

The chain uses TRBV12-3 or TRBV12-4 and TRBJ1-2; D may be TRBD1 (5 bases). The V end lost 8 bases, the J end lost 1 base, and 14 bases lay between the germline ends. CDR3 length equals 14 residues. This CDR3 is CASAENRFNYGYTF. The CDR3 DNA is TGTGCCAGCGCAGAAAACAGGTTTAACTATGGCTACACCTTC.

The chain links TRBV10-3 to TRBJ2-7, with TRBD1 matching 8 bases. V lost 2 bases and J lost 1; bases outside the gene matches: 7. Germline V gives CDR1 ENHRY, CDR2 SYGVKD. CDR3 length: 16 residues. CDR3 DNA sequence: TGTGCCATCAGTGAGCGGACAGGGACGGTTTCCTACGAGCAGTACTTC. This gives the protein CAISERTGTVSYEQYF.

A word on this clonotype: Germline and junction disagree at one end, which may indicate a read error. V is TRBV7-2 and J is TRBJ2-7; a possible D gene is TRBD2 (5 bases). This CDR3 spans 15 amino acids. Germline V gives CDR1 SGHTA, CDR2 FQGNSA. The CDR3 DNA reads TGCGCCAGCAGCTTAGTTGGATTGAGGGATTACGAGCAGTACTTC. This codes for CASSLVGLRDYEQYF.

This clonotype has only a few counts. One end of the junction does not line up with germline, which may come from a read error. The rearrangement links TRBV20-1 to TRBJ2-5; 12 bases match TRBD2. The end of the DNA aligns better with TRBJ2-7, so the J call may be wrong. Germline CDR1 and CDR2: DFQATT and SNEGSKA (reference sequence). This CDR3 is built from 12 residues. The CDR3 sequence is CSASGRAREQYF. The CDR3 DNA is TGCAGCGCTAGCGGGAGGGCCCGCGAGCAGTACTTC.

As concerns this clonotype: This may be a read error, as it is one base from a much larger clone. This chain uses TRBV6-2 or TRBV6-3 with TRBJ1-2, with D hard to call. Germline V lookup: CDR1 MNHEY, CDR2 SVGEGT. The CDR3 is 15 residues long. CDR3 coding DNA: TGTGTCAGCAGTTACCATCTAGGTGTAATCGGTGGCTACACCTTC. It yields the protein CVSSYHLGVIGGYTF.

This clonotype has more than one count but fewer than ten. The chain recombines TRBV12-3 or TRBV12-4 with TRBJ1-2, with D perhaps matching TRBD1 (5 bases). The CDR3 consists of 12 residues. Deletions cut 4 bases from V and 6 bases from J, with 9 bases between. In DNA form, the CDR3 reads TGTGCCAGCAGTTCCGACAGTAATGGCTACACCTTC. Translation gives CASSSDSNGYTF.

This clonotype was seen a handful of times. The chain combines TRBV27 with TRBJ2-3, with D unclear. The CDR3 is made up of 13 amino acids. Per germline, CDR1 MNHEY and CDR2 SMNVEV (reference sequence). Trimming removed 4 bases from V and 7 bases from J, with 12 bases in between. CDR3 sequence reads: CASSSHQPYTQYF. The CDR3, as DNA: TGTGCCAGCAGTTCGCACCAACCCTATACGCAGTATTTT.

This clonotype was seen more than once but under ten times. This chain uses TRBV12-3 or TRBV12-4 with TRBJ2-1, with D uncertain. This CDR3 spans 13 amino acids. The germline V and J ends were trimmed by 7 bases and 1 base, with 8 bases remaining between them. The CDR3 coding sequence is TGTGCCAGCACCCTCGCTTCCTACAATGAGCAGTTCTTC. It is translated as CASTLASYNEQFF.

About this clonotype itself: A far larger clone differs by one base, so this is likely a read error. Here the CDR3 DNA reads TGCGCCAGCGGCCAAGTGAGCACAGATACGCAGTATTTT. Translating it yields CASGQVSTDTQYF. This chain joins TRBV4-1 and TRBJ2-3; D not resolved. In germline, CDR1 is MGHRA, CDR2 YSYEKL. CDR3 size: 13 residues.

This chain connects TRBV3-1 to TRBJ1-3; no firm D call. V lost 0 bases, J lost 2 bases, and 8 bases lay in between. The CDR3 sequence is 15 residues long. The V gene's germline CDR1 is LGHDT and CDR2 YNNKEL (reference sequence). The CDR3 DNA reads as TGTGCCAGCAGCCAAGATAGGGCTACTGGAAACACCATATATTTT. Amino acid sequence: CASSQDRATGNTIYF.